These 27 T cell receptor beta chains came from one sample sequenced in a study of T cells in women clearing cervical HPV infection. Only in-frame clones appear in the TCRdb table, and some are missing; sequencing was by immunoSEQ multiplex PCR. The sample's table shows just over 20,000 clones. The specimen was blood buffy coat. These receptors were collected from a woman aged 18 to 69 with a cervical HPV16 infection that either progressed to CIN3+ or cleared (not recorded which).

For this clone: The read halts 3 residues ahead of the CDR3 end, with the missing end drawn from the germline J gene. V gene TRBV29-1 combines with J gene TRBJ2-1; a weak D match, TRBD2 (6 bases). CDR3 size: 12 residues. V was shortened by 7 bases and J by 6 bases, with 13 bases between the two germline ends. Germline loops: CDR1 SQVTM, CDR2 ANQGSEA. The sequenced CDR3 bases are TGCAGCGCCGGGGGAGAGGCCAATGAG. Translated: CSAGGEANE. The whole CDR3 protein reads CSAGGEANEQFF.

Worth noting for this clone: The CDR3 end falls 3 residues outside the read, so it is completed with the germline J gene. This rearrangement joins TRBV7-3 to TRBJ2-3; D may be TRBD2 (6 bases). In germline, CDR1 is SGHTA, CDR2 FQGTGA. The CDR3 runs 13 residues. CDR3 residues: CASSLGGSETQYF. The part of the CDR3 DNA that was read is TGTGCCAGCAGCTTAGGGGGGAGCGAGACG.

Partial CDR3 DNA: TGCAGCGTTCTTCAGGGCTCCTACGAG. Protein: CSVLQGSYE. The full CDR3 sequence reads CSVLQGSYEQYF. The chain employs TRBV29-1 and TRBJ2-7; D possibly corresponds to TRBD1 (5 bases). The sequenced fragment ends 3 residues before the CDR3 boundary, so the rest is inferred from the germline J gene. Deletions cut 5 bases from V and 0 bases from J, with 8 bases between. This CDR3 is 12 amino acids long. Germline values: CDR1 SQVTM, CDR2 ANQGSEA.

As regards this clone: The CDR3 is cut off 3 residues early in the read; its end comes from the germline J gene. This rearrangement joins TRBV27 to TRBJ1-6; D is unresolved. V lost 3 bases, J lost 7 bases, and 10 bases lay in between. CDR3 size: 14 residues. Germline assignment: CDR1 MNHEY and CDR2 SMNVEV (reference sequence). The chain's CDR3 is CASSFALRNSPLHF. Incomplete CDR3 DNA: TGTGCCAGCAGTTTTGCACTTCGCAATTCACCC.

Regarding this clone: The CDR3 end falls 3 residues outside the read, so it is completed with the germline J gene. This chain joins TRBV23-1 and TRBJ2-1; 9 bases fit TRBD2. TRBV23-1 belongs to the ORF category, with a function that is uncertain. V was pared by 3 bases and J by 9 bases, with 9 bases of the junction left unmatched. The CDR3 runs to 15 residues. The CDR3 here is CASSQRTSDKCEQFF. CDR3 bases read: TGCGCCAGCAGTCAGAGGACTAGCGATAAATGTGAG.

Comment on this clone: The sequence runs out 3 residues before the end of the CDR3; the remainder is reconstructed from the germline J gene. The chain is built from TRBV6-2 or TRBV6-3 and TRBJ2-4; TRBD1 might be the D (7 bases). The CDR3 is 12 residues long. CDR1 is MNHEY and CDR2 is SVGEGT in the germline V gene. V lost 7 bases, J lost 8 bases, and 12 bases lay in between. CDR3 region: CASTDREDIQYF. The sequenced CDR3 bases are TGTGCCAGCACCGACAGGGAGGACATT.

Notes on this clone: The missing CDR3 end, 3 residues past where the read stops, is filled in from the germline J gene. The chain employs TRBV10-3 and TRBJ2-3; D may be TRBD1 (6 bases). This CDR3 contains 14 residues. In germline, CDR1 is ENHRY, CDR2 SYGVKD. Deletions cut 3 bases from V and 2 bases from J, with 9 bases between. This CDR3 reads CAISEYRATDTQYF. The DNA read from the CDR3 is TGTGCCATCAGTGAATACAGGGCCACAGATACG.

Concerning this clone: The CDR3 end is not reached by the read, which stops 3 residues before it; the germline J gene fills it in. V is TRBV6-1 and J is TRBJ2-2, with D possibly TRBD2 on 6 matching bases. V dropped 2 bases and J dropped 4 bases, with 14 bases sitting between them. CDR3 length: 16 amino acids. Germline loops: CDR1 MNHNS, CDR2 SASEGT. The CDR3 bases that were read are TGTGCCAGCAGTGAATATGGGCTAGCGACCACCGGGGAG. Encoded protein: CASSEYGLATTGE. The whole CDR3 is CASSEYGLATTGELFF.

This clone ranks as medium-sized (0.01 to 0.1%) in terms of frequency. The read ends 3 residues before the CDR3 terminus; that terminus is restored from the germline J gene. The V call is TRBV10-3, the J call TRBJ2-4, with TRBD2 matching 14 bases. With 3 bases clipped from V and 9 bases from J, the junction kept 7 bases outside the gene matches. Germline CDR1 is ENHRY and CDR2 is SYGVKD. There are 16 residues in the CDR3. Incomplete CDR3 DNA: TGTGCCATCAGTGAAAGGACTAGCGGGGGGACCAGCATT. Translation: CAISERTSGGTSI. The complete CDR3 reads CAISERTSGGTSIQYF.

Points on this clone: The CDR3 is cut off 3 residues early in the read; its end comes from the germline J gene. The J gene is TRBJ2-3, the V gene TRBV7-6; possibly TRBD2 for D (5 bases). Germline CDR1 is SGHVS and CDR2 is FNYEAQ. The V end lost 2 bases, the J end lost 2 bases, and 11 bases lay between the germline ends. CDR3 size: 15 residues. The part of the CDR3 DNA that was read is TGTGCCAGCAGCTTAAGGCTAGCCCACACAGATACG. Translating gives CASSLRLAHTDT. The entire CDR3 reads CASSLRLAHTDTQYF.

In regard to this clone: The CDR3 is cut off 3 residues early in the read; its end comes from the germline J gene. The chain recombines TRBV30 with TRBJ2-3; TRBD2 matches at 9 bases. Germline CDR1 GTSNPN, CDR2 SVGIG (reference sequence). V dropped 5 bases and J dropped 2; count of bases not matched to a gene: 5. The CDR3 runs to 14 residues. The CDR3 is CAWQSSGVTDTQYF. Incomplete CDR3 DNA: TGTGCCTGGCAGTCTAGCGGGGTCACAGATACG.

As to this clone: The read ends 3 residues shy of where the CDR3 ends; the end is completed using the germline J gene. V and J are TRBV2 and TRBJ2-5; 8 nucleotides align to TRBD1. Trimming took 6 bases from V and 1 from J; bases not matched to a gene: 7. Per germline, CDR1 SNHLY and CDR2 FYNNEI. The CDR3 is 15 amino acids. The CDR3 region is CASSLQGQGQETQYF. The sequenced CDR3 bases are TGTGCCAGCAGCCTCCAAGGACAGGGCCAAGAGACC.

Details on this clone: The read comes to an end 3 residues before the CDR3 does, leaving the germline J gene to fill in the end. The chain is built from TRBV5-4 and TRBJ1-2, with D tentatively TRBD1 (6 bases). Per germline, CDR1 SGHNT and CDR2 YYREEE (reference sequence). The V end lost 0 bases, the J end lost 5 bases, and 8 bases lay between the germline ends. This CDR3 spans 13 amino acids. The CDR3 here is CASSLDREYGYTF. CDR3 DNA, as far as it was read: TGTGCCAGCAGCTTGGACAGGGAGTATGGC.

Worth noting for this clone: The read halts 3 residues ahead of the CDR3 end, with the missing end drawn from the germline J gene. The rearrangement joins TRBV29-1 to TRBJ1-2; possible D gene TRBD1, 5 bases. The V and J ends lost 7 bases and 5 bases respectively, with 11 bases between them. The germline V gene encodes CDR1 SQVTM and CDR2 ANQGSEA. There are 11 residues in the CDR3. CDR3 in amino acids: CSARGGYGYTF. The DNA read from the CDR3 is TGCAGCGCACGGGGGGGGTATGGC.

The sequenced part of the CDR3 DNA is TGTGCCAGCAGTCCCTCGTACAATGAG. Translated: CASSPSYNE. From start to end, the CDR3 is CASSPSYNEQFF. The V gene is TRBV27, the J gene TRBJ2-1; D unclear. The read finishes 3 residues shy of the CDR3 end, and the germline J gene is used to complete it. This CDR3 region has 12 residues. CDR1 MNHEY and CDR2 SMNVEV come from the germline V gene (reference sequence). V was shortened by 5 bases and J by 4 bases, with 6 bases between the two germline ends.

As to this clone: With the read ending 3 residues before the CDR3 end, the germline J gene is used to fill in that end. The chain combines TRBV16 with TRBJ1-2, with TRBD1 as a possible D gene (5 bases). Looked up from germline, CDR1 is KGHSY and CDR2 is FQNENV. The CDR3 is 15 residues long. Trimming shortened V by 4 bases and J by 3 bases, and 15 bases separated the two germline ends. The CDR3: CASSPVWGEDYGYTF. The CDR3 bases that were read are TGTGCCAGCAGCCCAGTATGGGGGGAGGACTATGGC.

Frequency places this clone as medium-sized. The CDR3 end is not reached by the read, which stops 3 residues before it; the germline J gene fills it in. The chain couples TRBV5-1 to TRBJ1-2, with D tentatively TRBD1 (6 bases). CDR3 length: 14 residues. Deletions cut 6 bases from V and 6 bases from J, with 18 bases between. Per germline, CDR1 SGHRS and CDR2 YFSETQ. CDR3 DNA (partial): TGCGCCAGCAACCAGGGGCTTGTGGCAGATGGC. Protein product: CASNQGLVADG. The entire CDR3 sequence reads CASNQGLVADGYTF.

About this clone: The read ends 3 residues early relative to the CDR3; the germline J gene fills the gap. This chain links TRBV18 with TRBJ1-2; a weak D match, TRBD1 (5 bases). This CDR3 region has 14 residues. Germline V lookup: CDR1 KGHSH, CDR2 LQKENI. The CDR3 sequence is CASSPPQVYNDYTF. The CDR3 bases that were read are TGTGCCAGCTCACCACCACAGGTCTACAATGAC.

The CDR3 loop is CASSHSAGTGGNNEQFF. The sequenced CDR3 bases are TGCGCCAGCAGCCATTCCGCCGGGACAGGGGGAAACAATGAG. This sequence joins TRBV4-1 and TRBJ2-1; 11 positions agree with TRBD1. The read halts 3 residues ahead of the CDR3 end, with the missing end drawn from the germline J gene. The V and J ends lost 3 bases and 5 bases, in that order; junction bases with no gene match: 9. The germline V gene has CDR1 MGHRA and CDR2 YSYEKL. The CDR3 sequence is 17 residues long.

On this clone: The CDR3 extends 3 residues past the end of the read, so its final part is completed from the germline J gene. This sequence joins TRBV7-3 and TRBJ2-1; TRBD2 is a possible D gene (6 bases). Germline CDR1 reads SGHTA; CDR2 reads FQGTGA. This CDR3 contains 13 residues. Between the trimmed V and J ends, which lost 3 bases and 9 bases, there was a span of 12 bases. The CDR3 loop is CASSFSSDSEQFF. The covered CDR3 bases are TGTGCCAGCAGCTTCTCTAGCGATAGTGAG.

With regard to this clone: The read ends 3 residues early relative to the CDR3; the germline J gene fills the gap. The chain has TRBV18 and TRBJ2-1; 7 bases match TRBD1. Trimming removed 2 bases from V and 4 bases from J; junction bases left unmatched: 8. Germline lookup yields CDR1 KGHSH and CDR2 LQKENI. This CDR3 region has 16 residues. CDR3 region: CASSPVTGRRYNEQFF. The CDR3 DNA, read in part, is TGTGCCAGCTCACCAGTGACAGGGCGGAGATACAATGAG.

As regards this clone: The read terminates 3 residues ahead of where the CDR3 ends, so the germline J gene completes it. The identical CDR3 is also encoded by other nucleotide sequences in the sample. The V call is TRBV18, the J call TRBJ1-2, with 9 bases aligning to TRBD1. CDR1 is KGHSH and CDR2 is LQKENI in the germline V gene. The CDR3 is 16 residues long. CDR3 bases read: TGTGCCAGCTCACCATGGCACAGGGGGCACTACAATGAC. It is translated as CASSPWHRGHYND. The CDR3, in full, reads CASSPWHRGHYNDYTF.

As for this clone: One end of the junction fails to match germline, which may point to a read error. The read is 3 residues too short to cover the CDR3 end, so that end is filled in from the germline J gene. The rearrangement joins TRBV4-2 to TRBJ2-7, with D possibly TRBD1 on 6 matching bases. The CDR3 sequence is 18 residues long. Germline CDR1 reads LGHNA; CDR2 reads YNFKEQ. The part of the CDR3 DNA that was read is TGCGCCAGCAGCCAAGATTTGCCTCCAGGGGAGCAGGGCTACGAG. Translated: CASSQDLPPGEQGYE. The complete CDR3 reads CASSQDLPPGEQGYEQYF.

A remark on this clone: The observed sequence ends 3 residues before the CDR3 terminus, with the missing tail filled in from the germline J gene. The chain recombines TRBV20-1 with TRBJ1-3; weak D call: TRBD1 (5 bases). CDR3 length: 15 residues. Germline loops: CDR1 DFQATT, CDR2 SNEGSKA (reference sequence). V was shortened by 1 base and J by 0 bases, with 10 bases between the two germline ends. The DNA read from the CDR3 is TGCAGTGCTAGAGTACAGGTCGTCTCTGGAAACACC. Translated, it gives CSARVQVVSGNT. The entire CDR3 sequence reads CSARVQVVSGNTIYF.

Concerning this clone itself: The sequence runs out 3 residues before the end of the CDR3; the remainder is reconstructed from the germline J gene. The chain links TRBV11-2 to TRBJ1-6; the D is unclear. The CDR3 has 14 residues. V was shortened by 3 bases and J by 9 bases, with 12 bases between the two germline ends. From germline, CDR1 is SGHAT and CDR2 FQNNGV. CDR3 bases read: TGTGCCAGCAGCTTCGCCCTGTCGGTTTCACCC. This sequence encodes CASSFALSVSP. The CDR3 as a whole reads CASSFALSVSPLHF.

Points on this clone: The observed sequence ends 3 residues before the CDR3 terminus, with the missing tail filled in from the germline J gene. The chain uses TRBV19 and TRBJ2-3; perhaps TRBD1 as D (6 bases). This CDR3 region has 16 residues. Germline V gives CDR1 LNHDA, CDR2 SQIVND (reference sequence). CDR3 sequence reads: CASSPLTGSKRETQYF. The covered CDR3 bases are TGTGCCAGTAGCCCGTTAACAGGGTCCAAGAGGGAGACG.

Comment on this clone: The DNA ends 3 residues before the CDR3 does, and the rest of the CDR3 is filled in from the germline J gene. This chain connects TRBV19 to TRBJ2-4, with D tentatively TRBD2 (6 bases). The germline V and J ends were trimmed by 3 bases and 1 base, with 7 bases remaining between them. This CDR3 is built from 14 residues. Germline V CDR1 and CDR2: LNHDA, SQIVND (reference sequence). This chain's CDR3 is CASSIGGAKNIQYF. CDR3 DNA, as far as it was read: TGTGCCAGTAGTATCGGAGGGGCCAAAAACATT.